These 9 T cell receptor beta chains share one sample of origin, sequenced in a study of CD8+CD57+ T cells in acquired aplastic anemia. Using genomic DNA as the template, TCR beta VDJ and CDR3 profiling was carried out. From the reads, TCRdb called clonotypes with MiXCR, one entry per CDR3 protein. This sample has 400,000 to 450,000 distinct CDR3 sequences, with under 80% found just once. The sequenced sample was sorted CD4+, CD8+, or CD8+CD57+ T cells (not recorded which) from PBMCs. Receptors were obtained from a human donor in good health, serving as a control.

Concerning this clonotype: A single base separates this from a much larger clone, so it may be a read error. This chain links TRBV6-1 with TRBJ1-1, with D hard to call. V gave up 6 bases and J gave up 3 bases, with 14 bases separating them. Germline V lookup: CDR1 MNHNS, CDR2 SASEGT. The CDR3 spans 14 residues. The CDR3: CASSQEHGHTEAFF. The CDR3 region has the DNA TGTGCCAGCAGCCAAGAGCACGGCCACACTGAAGCTTTCTTT.

In the case of this clonotype: The junction and the germline gene differ at one end; a read error may be behind it. This chain uses TRBV7-2 with TRBJ2-7, with 10 bases identical to TRBD1. The CDR3 contains 14 residues. Germline CDR1 and CDR2: SGHTA and FQGNSA. The CDR3 reads CASSSQTGGGYEQF. The DNA for the CDR3 is TGTGCCAGCAGCTCGCAGACAGGGGGCGGCTACGAGCAGTTC.

This sequence joins TRBV7-2 and TRBJ2-5; 9 bases match TRBD2. CDR3 length: 15 amino acids. V shed 3 bases and J 11 bases; nucleotides not matched to a gene: 13. From germline, CDR1 is SGHTA and CDR2 FQGNSA. The CDR3 protein is CASSFSSGDSYNQYF. The CDR3 region has the DNA TGTGCCAGCAGCTTCTCTAGCGGGGACTCCTACAATCAGTACTTC.

The sample holds many counts of this clonotype. The V call is TRBV3-1, the J call TRBJ1-2; 8 bases agree with TRBD1. V gave up 0 bases and J gave up 4 bases; unmatched junction bases: 10. Germline assignment: CDR1 LGHDT and CDR2 YNNKEL (reference sequence). The CDR3 is 17 residues long. Here the CDR3 DNA reads TGTGCCAGCAGCCAAGATGCGGGGACAGGTCATCTCTATGGCTACACCTTC. Encoded protein: CASSQDAGTGHLYGYTF.

This chain joins TRBV11-2 and TRBJ2-3; TRBD2 is a possible D gene (6 bases). Per the germline V gene, CDR1 is SGHAT and CDR2 is FQNNGV. Trimming took 5 bases from V and 6 from J, leaving 24 bases between them. The CDR3 is 17 residues long. CDR3 bases: TGTGCCAGCAGCGTAGGAGGGGCCGAGCGAAACACCGATACGCAGTATTTT. It yields the protein CASSVGGAERNTDTQYF. The whole variable domain, remainder taken from reference TRBV11-2 and TRBJ2-3, is EAGVAQSPRYKIIEKRQSVAFWCNPISGHATLYWYQQILGQGPKLLIQFQNNGVVDDSQLPKDRFSAERLKGVDSTLKIQPAKLEDSAVYLCASSVGGAERNTDTQYFGPGTRLTVL.

The chain couples TRBV20-1 to TRBJ2-1; 11 bases fit TRBD2. The CDR3 length is 17 residues. J lost 5 bases, V lost 4 bases, and 13 bases had no gene match. Germline loops: CDR1 DFQATT, CDR2 SNEGSKA (reference sequence). This CDR3 reads CSATRPISGGAHNEQFF. The CDR3 nucleotides are TGCAGTGCTACGAGGCCCATTAGCGGGGGGGCCCACAATGAGCAGTTCTTC.

The rearrangement links TRBV30 to TRBJ1-5; D is undetermined. Germline CDR1 GTSNPN, CDR2 SVGIG (reference sequence). Trimming left V 2 bases short and J 4 bases short, with 12 bases between. The CDR3 sequence is 14 residues long. Here the CDR3 reads CAWSLATVNQPQHF. The CDR3 DNA sequence: TGTGCCTGGAGTCTTGCAACAGTTAATCAGCCCCAGCATTTT.

The chain recombines TRBV20-1 with TRBJ2-7; D is perhaps TRBD1 (5 bases). CDR1 is DFQATT, CDR2 SNEGSKA, per germline (reference sequence). CDR3 size: 14 residues. CDR3 bases: TGCAGCGTTCCCCTCCCCAGGGATGTGGACGAGCAGTACTTC. This codes for CSVPLPRDVDEQYF.

The J gene is TRBJ1-5, the V gene TRBV9; D not resolved. With 2 bases removed from V and 16 bases from J, the gap between germline ends came to 22 bases. Germline values: CDR1 SGDLS, CDR2 YYNGEE. CDR3 length equals 14 residues. CDR3 loop: CASSVCPTVSPLHF. Written as DNA, the CDR3 is TGTGCCAGCAGCGTTTGCCCGACGGTGTCACCTCTCCATTTT.